The 4 T cell receptor beta chains below come from one sample, sequenced in a study of technical replicates of blood from a few donors. Method: immunoSEQ multiplex PCR; TCRdb's copy keeps in-frame clones and lacks some. The table has tens of thousands of clones, 85% to 95% seen once; the top ten hold around 3.9%. Sequencing was performed on PBMCs. These TCRs come from a human donor in good health. Some clones in this sample may be carry-over from other donors' samples.

This chain uses TRBV5-1 with TRBJ1-3; D is ambiguous. This CDR3 comprises 15 residues. The germline gives CDR1 SGHRS, CDR2 YFSETQ. The V and J ends lost 0 bases and 2 bases respectively, with 9 bases between them. The CDR3 is CASSLGGVAGNTIYF. The DNA of the CDR3 is TGCGCCAGCAGCTTGGGCGGGGTAGCTGGAAACACCATATATTTT.

V gene TRBV27 combines with J gene TRBJ2-1; 13 bases are a match to TRBD2. The CDR3 spans 17 residues. The germline V gene has CDR1 MNHEY and CDR2 SMNVEV (reference sequence). V lost 4 bases, J lost 9 bases, and 12 bases stayed unmatched. The CDR3 spells CASSSKLAGGPWGEQFF. As DNA, the CDR3 is TGTGCCAGCAGTTCCAAACTAGCGGGGGGGCCTTGGGGTGAGCAGTTCTTC.

The J gene is TRBJ2-1, the V gene TRBV9; 10 bases align to TRBD2. The germline V gene encodes CDR1 SGDLS and CDR2 YYNGEE. The CDR3 contains 15 residues. V was pared by 0 bases and J by 4 bases, with 1 base of the junction left unmatched. For the CDR3, the DNA is TGTGCCAGCAGCGTAGATAGCGGGGGGTACAATGAGCAGTTCTTC. Amino acid sequence: CASSVDSGGYNEQFF.

The V and J genes are TRBV15 and TRBJ1-6; D gene ambiguous. In germline, CDR1 is LNHNV, CDR2 YYDKDF (reference sequence). CDR3 length: 13 amino acids. Trimming cost V 1 base and J 7 bases, with 5 bases left between them. The CDR3 sequence is CATSRGRNSPLHF. The DNA of the CDR3 is TGTGCCACCAGCAGAGGGAGGAATTCACCCCTCCACTTT. Using reference TRBV15 and TRBJ1-6 for the parts outside the CDR3, the full variable domain is DAMVIQNPRYQVTQFGKPVTLSCSQTLNHNVMYWYQQKSSQAPKLLFHYYDKDFNNEADTPDNFQSRRPNTSFCFLDIRSPGLGDTAMYLCATSRGRNSPLHFGNGTRLTVT.